These 24 T cell receptor beta chains were all obtained from the same sample, sequenced in a study of control samples from healthy donors and cancer patients. Clones were sequenced by immunoSEQ multiplex PCR, and TCRdb holds only the in-frame ones, with some missing. This sample's table reports approximately 190,000 clones. The sequencing input was blood. Every receptor here comes from a woman aged 25 to 39 in good health.

CDR3 sequence reads: CASSEGGNEKLFF. The DNA of the CDR3 is TGTGCCAGCAGTGAAGGCGGTAATGAAAAACTGTTTTTT. This chain connects TRBV6-1 to TRBJ1-4; D uncertain. V lost 1 base, J lost 4 bases, and 4 bases lay in between. The CDR3 has 13 amino acids. In germline, CDR1 is MNHNS, CDR2 SASEGT.

This rearrangement joins TRBV2 to TRBJ1-2, with 7 bases aligning to TRBD1. The CDR3 is 12 amino acids. V was clipped by 6 bases and J by 6 bases; unmatched bases: 4. Germline values: CDR1 SNHLY, CDR2 FYNNEI. CDR3 sequence reads: CASRGGGDGYTF. For the CDR3, the DNA is TGTGCCAGCAGAGGAGGGGGCGATGGCTACACCTTC.

The V gene is TRBV6-5, the J gene TRBJ2-7; D ambiguous. Between the trimmed V and J ends, which lost 7 bases and 1 base, there was a span of 11 bases. The CDR3 loop spans 13 amino acids. Per the germline V gene, CDR1 is MNHEY and CDR2 is SVGAGI. CDR3: CASKAQLSYEQYF. CDR3 sequence (DNA): TGTGCCAGCAAGGCACAGTTATCCTACGAGCAGTACTTC.

The chain couples TRBV18 to TRBJ1-5, with 9 nucleotides matching TRBD1. J was trimmed by 0 bases and V by 6 bases; bases with no gene match: 3. This CDR3 has 15 amino acids. Germline CDR1 and CDR2: KGHSH and LQKENI. This chain's CDR3 is CASSRTGDSNQPQHF. DNA for the CDR3: TGTGCCAGCTCGCGGACAGGGGATAGCAATCAGCCCCAGCATTTT.

The V gene is TRBV15, the J gene TRBJ2-3; perhaps TRBD2 as D (6 bases). The CDR3 is 13 residues long. V was trimmed by 5 bases and J by 6 bases, leaving 12 bases between them. CDR1 LNHNV and CDR2 YYDKDF come from the germline V gene (reference sequence). CDR3 protein: CATSSRTTDTQYF. CDR3 bases: TGTGCCACCAGCTCGCGGACTACGGATACGCAGTATTTT. The variable domain in full, completed from reference TRBV15 and TRBJ2-3, reads DAMVIQNPRYQVTQFGKPVTLSCSQTLNHNVMYWYQQKSSQAPKLLFHYYDKDFNNEADTPDNFQSRRPNTSFCFLDIRSPGLGDTAMYLCATSSRTTDTQYFGPGTRLTVL.

The chain combines TRBV14 with TRBJ1-3; D uncertain. There are 16 residues in the CDR3. Looked up from germline, CDR1 is SGHDN and CDR2 is FVKESK. Deletions cut 1 base from V and 2 bases from J, with 12 bases between. The CDR3 DNA reads as TGTGCCAGCAGCCAAGCCCTTTTCCTTCCTGGAAACACCATATATTTT. Amino acid sequence: CASSQALFLPGNTIYF.

V gene TRBV6-6 combines with J gene TRBJ1-5, with D unclear. Germline V CDR1 and CDR2: MNHNY, SVGAGI (reference sequence). The V end was cut by 8 bases, the J end by 1 base, with 18 bases between. There are 16 residues in the CDR3. CDR3 sequence (DNA): TGTGCCAGCCAGTTTTGGGCGCAGCGGAGCAATCAGCCCCAGCATTTT. Its protein is CASQFWAQRSNQPQHF.

The V call is TRBV14, the J call TRBJ1-2; a possible D gene is TRBD1 (5 bases). CDR3 length: 14 amino acids. V was clipped by 0 bases and J by 7 bases, with 12 bases between them. The germline gives CDR1 SGHDN, CDR2 FVKESK. The CDR3 DNA sequence: TGTGCCAGCAGCCAAGAAGGTGGGAGGGGTGGCTACACCTTC. It codes for CASSQEGGRGGYTF.

The genes are TRBV4-3 and TRBJ2-3, with D perhaps TRBD2 (7 bases). From germline, CDR1 is LGHNA and CDR2 YSLEER. The CDR3 loop spans 16 amino acids. V lost 0 bases and J 3 bases, leaving 13 bases between the germline ends. The chain's CDR3 is CASSQDGGGKTDTQYF. CDR3 bases: TGCGCCAGCAGCCAAGATGGGGGGGGCAAGACAGATACGCAGTATTTT.

The chain carries TRBV7-8 and TRBJ1-1, with TRBD1 matching 9 bases. This CDR3 has 15 residues. J lost 5 bases, V lost 3 bases, and 7 bases had no gene match. Looked up from germline, CDR1 is SGHVS and CDR2 is FQNEAQ. The CDR3 region has the DNA TGTGCCAGCAGCTTCGGCACCGGGACAGGGACTGAAGCTTTCTTT. Translating gives CASSFGTGTGTEAFF. Together with reference TRBV7-8 and TRBJ1-1, the CDR3 gives the full variable domain: GAGVSQSPRYKVAKRGQDVALRCDPISGHVSLFWYQQALGQGPEFLTYFQNEAQLDKSGLPSDRFFAERPEGSVSTLKIQRTQQEDSAVYLCASSFGTGTGTEAFFGQGTRLTVV.

The J gene is TRBJ2-7, the V gene TRBV4-3, with 8 bases lining up with TRBD1. The CDR3 sequence is 15 residues long. V shed 1 base, J shed 1 base, and the junction held 3 bases outside the gene matches. Germline-derived CDR1 and CDR2 are LGHNA and YSLEER. The CDR3 loop reads CASSQGDRRSYEQYF. The CDR3 bases are TGCGCCAGCAGCCAAGGGGACAGGAGATCCTACGAGCAGTACTTC.

The V call is TRBV28, the J call TRBJ1-1, with a weak D call TRBD1 (6 bases). With 8 bases removed from V and 0 bases from J, the gap between germline ends came to 7 bases. Looked up from germline, CDR1 is MDHEN and CDR2 is SYDVKM. The CDR3 is made up of 12 amino acids. CDR3 coding DNA: TGTGCCAGCGGACAGCTGAACACTGAAGCTTTCTTT. Translating gives CASGQLNTEAFF.

V gene TRBV28 combines with J gene TRBJ2-1, with 8 bases identical to TRBD1. V gave up 1 base and J gave up 10 bases; unmatched junction bases: 9. The CDR3 consists of 15 residues. Germline V lookup: CDR1 MDHEN, CDR2 SYDVKM. CDR3 protein: CASSLSVQGAREQFF. The CDR3 DNA reads TGTGCCAGCAGTTTATCCGTTCAGGGGGCTAGGGAGCAGTTCTTC.

V is TRBV27 and J is TRBJ2-7; TRBD1 aligns across 7 bases. The germline gives CDR1 MNHEY, CDR2 SMNVEV (reference sequence). The CDR3 runs 15 residues. The trim removed 0 bases at V and 6 bases at J, leaving 8 bases unmatched. The CDR3 bases are TGTGCCAGCAGTTTATCGCGCGCGACAGGGTCCGAGCAGTACTTC. It specifies CASSLSRATGSEQYF.

V usage is TRBV4-1 and J usage is TRBJ2-7; 7 nucleotides agree with TRBD2. Germline V gene sequence: CDR1 MGHRA, CDR2 YSYEKL. This CDR3 comprises 14 residues. V shed 0 bases, J shed 4 bases, and the junction held 3 bases outside the gene matches. DNA for the CDR3: TGCGCCAGCAGCCAAGAGGGGGGGTCGTACGAGCAGTACTTC. Its translation: CASSQEGGSYEQYF.

The V call is TRBV28, the J call TRBJ1-3, with D hard to call. V gave up 6 bases and J gave up 4 bases, with 10 bases separating them. Germline CDR1 is MDHEN and CDR2 is SYDVKM. The length of the CDR3 is 13 residues. The CDR3 DNA is TGTGCCAGCAGGAGAATGGCCGGAAACACCATATATTTT. Amino acids: CASRRMAGNTIYF.

The chain carries TRBV7-9 and TRBJ1-2; D remains ambiguous. The CDR3 sequence is 16 residues long. The V and J ends lost 1 base and 3 bases respectively, with 15 bases between them. Germline assignment: CDR1 SEHNR and CDR2 FQNEAQ (reference sequence). CDR3 DNA sequence: TGTGCCAGCAGCTTAGGCCTAGGCGACTCATACTATGGCTACACCTTC. Its translation: CASSLGLGDSYYGYTF.

In DNA form, the CDR3 reads TGTGCCAGCAGCTTAGTCGGTCTTCTGGATGAAAAACTGTTTTTT. The encoded protein is CASSLVGLLDEKLFF. The chain combines TRBV7-9 with TRBJ1-4; D not resolved. V shed 1 base and J shed 6 bases, with 12 bases lying between them. The CDR3 contains 15 residues. Germline V CDR1 and CDR2: SEHNR, FQNEAQ (reference sequence).

This rearrangement joins TRBV10-3 to TRBJ2-5; D uncertain. The V gene's germline CDR1 is ENHRY and CDR2 SYGVKD. This CDR3 comprises 14 residues. Deletions cut 3 bases from V and 5 bases from J, with 13 bases between. In DNA form, the CDR3 reads TGTGCCATCAGTGATTTGTCGGAACTGGAGACCCAGTACTTC. It translates to CAISDLSELETQYF.

The chain carries TRBV11-2 and TRBJ2-7; perhaps D is TRBD1 or TRBD2 (5 bases each). In germline, CDR1 is SGHAT, CDR2 FQNNGV. The CDR3 is made up of 16 amino acids. V was pared by 5 bases and J by 10 bases, with 27 bases between. The CDR3 DNA reads TGTGCCAGCAGCCCCTTTTCCGGGACCAATCTTTTTAACCAGTACTTC. Translation gives CASSPFSGTNLFNQYF.

V and J are TRBV9 and TRBJ1-3; TRBD1 matches 8 bases. From germline, CDR1 is SGDLS and CDR2 YYNGEE. Trimming cost V 0 bases and J 2 bases; bases outside gene matches: 13. The CDR3 contains 19 residues. The CDR3 DNA reads as TGTGCCAGCAGCGTAGTCGAAGTCGACAGGGGTTTCCCTGGAAACACCATATATTTT. Its protein is CASSVVEVDRGFPGNTIYF.

The chain combines TRBV5-8 with TRBJ1-2; no clear D gene. The CDR3 spans 14 residues. Trimming pared 4 bases from V and 3 bases from J, leaving 13 bases between. Germline CDR1 is SGHTS and CDR2 is YDEGEE. CDR3: CASSRDGRYYGYTF. DNA of the CDR3: TGTGCCAGCAGCCGAGATGGACGGTACTATGGCTACACCTTC.

The V and J genes are TRBV6-2 or TRBV6-3 and TRBJ1-2; 10 positions agree with TRBD1. V was clipped by 5 bases and J by 8 bases; unmatched bases: 5. The germline gives CDR1 MNHEY, CDR2 SVGEGT. The CDR3 loop spans 13 amino acids. The CDR3 reads CASSRQGALGYTF. In nucleotides, the CDR3 is TGTGCCAGCAGTCGACAGGGGGCTTTAGGCTACACCTTC.

The rearrangement uses TRBV7-2 and TRBJ1-6; 7 nucleotides match TRBD1. Germline values: CDR1 SGHTA, CDR2 FQGNSA. The CDR3 length is 14 residues. The ends lost 5 bases at V and 4 bases at J; junction bases unmatched: 2. The DNA of the CDR3 is TGTGCCAGCAGCGGGGACAGTTATAATTCACCCCTCCACTTT. Amino acid sequence: CASSGDSYNSPLHF.